These T cell receptor beta chains were read from a single sample in a study of CD8 T cells in ankylosing spondylitis. MiXCR, applied by TCRdb to the 5' RACE reads, yields one record per CDR3 protein. The sample includes some 800,000 distinct CDR3 sequences, approximately 12% of them seen just once. Sequences were obtained from blood, either unsorted or a sorted T cell fraction (not recorded which). These receptors all come from a male donor with ankylosing spondylitis. CDR3s include the opening cysteine and the closing phenylalanine or tryptophan. The D gene is left open where the match is weak. Where a row states a size, it is once, few, many or the class of an expanded clone; other rows omit it.

j_call d_call clone_size v_call cdr3_nt cdr3_aa
TRBJ1-3 - - TRBV5-1 TGCGCCAGCACCAACGGACCGAGAAACACCATATATTTT CASTNGPRNTIYF
TRBJ1-2 - few TRBV7-2 TGTGCCAGCAGCCCTGGGCGGGGGTACTATGGCTACACCTTC CASSPGRGYYGYTF
TRBJ2-3 - - TRBV9 TGTGCCAGCAGCGTAGTAAGATCCACAGATACGCAGTATTTT CASSVVRSTDTQYF
TRBJ2-1 - few TRBV15 TGTGCCACCAGCAGAATGGGGGCTACGCAGTTCTTC CATSRMGATQFF
TRBJ2-3 - - TRBV5-1 TGCGCCAGCAGCTTGGCGTATGCGGGGGCCACCACAGATACGCAGTATTTT CASSLAYAGATTDTQYF
TRBJ1-2 - few TRBV3-1 TGTGCCAGCAGCCAAGATTATTCGGCTCAGGGCGGCTACACCTTC CASSQDYSAQGGYTF
TRBJ2-5 - few TRBV9 TGTGCCAGCAGCCTCCCAGTTGAGGAGACCCAGTACTTC CASSLPVEETQYF
TRBJ2-2 TRBD1 - TRBV2 TGTGCCAGCACCCGCCAGACAGGGGTCACCGGGGAGCTGTTTTTT CASTRQTGVTGELFF
TRBJ1-1 TRBD1 few TRBV6-2/TRBV6-3 TGTGCCAGCAGTGACCACAGGGGGTACACTGAAGCTTTCTTT CASSDHRGYTEAFF
TRBJ2-7 - - TRBV18 TGTGCCAGCTCACCGGGGACCTTCGACGAGCAGTACTTC CASSPGTFDEQYF
TRBJ2-2 - many TRBV20-1 TGCAGTGCTCCCCGGACTGAAAACACCGGGGAGCTGTTTTTT CSAPRTENTGELFF
TRBJ2-7 - - TRBV10-1 TGCGCCAGCAGTGAGACTAACATCGGGCAGTACTTC CASSETNIGQYF
TRBJ2-1 - - TRBV5-1 TGCGCCAGCAGCTTGGATCTAGTCGTAGGGAATGAGCAGTTCTTC CASSLDLVVGNEQFF
TRBJ1-6 - - TRBV6-5 TGTGCCAGCAGTTACTCCAGCGGCGGCTATAATTCACCCCTCCACTTT CASSYSSGGYNSPLHF
TRBJ1-5 - - TRBV5-1 TGCGCCAGCAGCATTGGGGGGGGCTACAATCAGCCCCAGCATTTT CASSIGGGYNQPQHF
TRBJ2-2 TRBD1 - TRBV5-1 TGCGCCAGCAGCTTGACAGGGGGGTTGCGAGGCACCGGGGAGCTGTTTTTT CASSLTGGLRGTGELFF
TRBJ2-3 - - TRBV28 TGTGCCAGCAGTCAACCCACAGATACGCAGTATTTT CASSQPTDTQYF
TRBJ1-4 TRBD1 many TRBV20-1 TGCAGTGCACACAGGGGGCGATCTAATGAAAAACTGTTTTTT CSAHRGRSNEKLFF
TRBJ2-7 - few TRBV28 TGTGCCAGCAGTTTGACAGGAAGGCAATGGGAGCAGTACTTC CASSLTGRQWEQYF
TRBJ2-1 - many TRBV5-1 TGCGCCAGCAGCTTGGCCGGCGGGGTCTCCTACAATGAGCAGTTCTTC CASSLAGGVSYNEQFF